The 8 T cell receptor beta chains in this list originate from one sample, sequenced in a study of preoperative IRX-2 immunotherapy in early breast cancer. This table comes from immunoSEQ multiplex PCR, and its TCRdb copy is limited to in-frame clones, with some not included. The sample has about 28,000 clones, about four fifths seen once; the top ten hold roughly 3.1%. The sample's treatment: preoperative locoregional IRX-2 cytokine immunotherapy. Sampling was carried out from a patient treated with IRX-2 immunotherapy. Source of these receptors: a human donor with breast cancer.

V and J are TRBV11-3 and TRBJ2-1, with D unclear. Germline V gene sequence: CDR1 SGHNT, CDR2 YENEEA. Trimming left V 4 bases short and J 8 bases short, with 15 bases between. The CDR3 is 14 residues long. The CDR3 bases are TGTGCCAGCAGCTCCTTATTCGGAAGCGATGAGCAGTTCTTC. Protein sequence: CASSSLFGSDEQFF.

V and J are TRBV6-8 and TRBJ1-5; the D gene is possibly TRBD1 (5 bases). The CDR3 is 14 amino acids. In germline, CDR1 is MNHGY, CDR2 SAAAGT. V shed 6 bases and J shed 6 bases, with 15 bases lying between them. Written as DNA, the CDR3 is TGTGCCAGCAGCCCTGGGGGGTCGGGTCAGCCCCAGCATTTT. It specifies CASSPGGSGQPQHF.

This clone was observed a handful of times. The rearrangement links TRBV11-3 to TRBJ1-4, with D possibly TRBD1 on 6 matching bases. In germline, CDR1 is SGHNT, CDR2 YENEEA. V was trimmed by 3 bases and J by 5 bases, leaving 13 bases between them. The CDR3 runs to 15 residues. The CDR3 coding sequence is TGTGCCAGCAGCTTGGGGGCAACCGTCAATGAAAAACTGTTTTTT. Translating it yields CASSLGATVNEKLFF. Full variable domain (outside the CDR3, taken from reference TRBV11-3 and TRBJ1-4): EAGVVQSPRYKIIEKKQPVAFWCNPISGHNTLYWYLQNLGQGPELLIRYENEEAVDDSQLPKDRFSAERLKGVDSTLKIQPAELGDSAVYLCASSLGATVNEKLFFGSGTQLSVL.

The chain joins TRBV7-1 to TRBJ1-5; D remains ambiguous. TRBV7-1 falls under the ORF class, with uncertain function. V lost 4 bases to trimming and J lost 5 bases, with 9 bases between them. The CDR3 loop spans 13 amino acids. The CDR3: CASSFRWDQPQHF. CDR3 in DNA: TGTGCCAGCAGCTTTCGATGGGATCAGCCCCAGCATTTT.

The CDR3, as DNA: TGTGCCAGCAGTTACAACGCCCAAACAGGGGCGGGTGGTGAAAAACTGTTTTTT. Its translation: CASSYNAQTGAGGEKLFF. V is TRBV6-8 and J is TRBJ1-4, with 7 nucleotides matching TRBD1. With V trimmed by 2 bases and J by 7 bases, 16 bases remained unmatched. The CDR3 is made up of 18 amino acids. In germline, CDR1 is MNHGY, CDR2 SAAAGT.

In this sample, this clone turned up once. The J gene is TRBJ1-1, the V gene TRBV19; D gene uncertain. The length of the CDR3 is 14 residues. V shed 6 bases and J shed 11 bases, with 22 bases lying between them. The germline V gene encodes CDR1 LNHDA and CDR2 SQIVND (reference sequence). Here the CDR3 DNA reads TGTGCCAGTAGACGCTCTACTGAGATTGGGGAGGCTTTCTTT. Amino acid sequence: CASRRSTEIGEAFF.

This clone was recorded a few times. CDR3: CASSLLSGRESYNEQFF. In nucleotides, the CDR3 is TGTGCCAGCTCACTTCTTAGCGGGAGAGAATCCTACAATGAGCAGTTCTTC. The chain combines TRBV18 with TRBJ2-1, with TRBD2 matching 9 bases. This CDR3 is 17 amino acids long. The germline gives CDR1 KGHSH, CDR2 LQKENI. V gave up 4 bases and J gave up 1 base; unmatched junction bases: 8. The whole variable domain, remainder taken from reference TRBV18 and TRBJ2-1, is NAGVMQNPRHLVRRRGQEARLRCSPMKGHSHVYWYRQLPEEGLKFMVYLQKENIIDESGMPKERFSAEFPKEGPSILRIQQVVRGDSAAYFCASSLLSGRESYNEQFFGPGTRLTVL.

The chain recombines TRBV19 with TRBJ1-2; D uncertain. The V end lost 4 bases, the J end lost 4 bases, and 7 bases lay between the germline ends. The CDR3 totals 12 residues. CDR1 is LNHDA and CDR2 is SQIVND in the germline V gene (reference sequence). CDR3 nucleotide sequence: TGTGCCAGTAGTAGTCTGTTCTATGGCTACACCTTC. It specifies CASSSLFYGYTF.